One and the same sample provided the 9 T cell receptor beta chains below, sequenced in a study of human T cells and chemical hapten exposure. From the RACE reads, TCRdb called clonotypes with MiXCR, one entry per CDR3 protein. The sample has 150,000 to 200,000 distinct CDR3 sequences, about a fifth seen once. Time point indicated: patch test 1, 2 weeks after DPC sensitization. The sample's treatment: therapeutic diphenylcyclopropenone sensitization with weekly scalp DPC. This specimen was whole blood, taken in connection with sensitization to the hapten diphenylcyclopropenone (DPC). These receptors were collected from a woman in her forties or fifties with alopecia areata. Some clones in this sample may be carry-over from other donors' samples.

This chain connects TRBV20-1 to TRBJ2-1, with TRBD2 matching 13 bases. Trimming at V came to 6 bases and at J to 0 bases, leaving 8 bases not matched to a gene. Germline loops: CDR1 DFQATT, CDR2 SNEGSKA (reference sequence). The CDR3 loop spans 17 amino acids. In DNA, the CDR3 is TGCAGTGCCCAAGGGACTAGCGGGGCGTCCTCCTACAATGAGCAGTTCTTC. Residues: CSAQGTSGASSYNEQFF.

V gene TRBV28 combines with J gene TRBJ2-7; 8 bases match TRBD2. V dropped 3 bases and J dropped 4; count of bases not matched to a gene: 8. Per germline, CDR1 MDHEN and CDR2 SYDVKM. There are 15 residues in the CDR3. In nucleotides, the CDR3 is TGTGCCAGCAGTTTCCTAGGGACTAGACGTTACGAGCAGTACTTC. Protein: CASSFLGTRRYEQYF.

This clonotype turned up a few times. The genes are TRBV6-6 and TRBJ1-3; D might be TRBD1 (5 bases). CDR3 size: 13 residues. Per germline, CDR1 MNHNY and CDR2 SVGAGI (reference sequence). With 4 bases removed from V and 4 bases from J, the gap between germline ends came to 8 bases. The CDR3 sequence is CASSWGLGNTIYF. DNA for the CDR3: TGTGCCAGCAGTTGGGGCCTGGGAAACACCATATATTTT.

This chain connects TRBV28 to TRBJ2-5; D may be TRBD2 (6 bases). V shed 6 bases and J shed 5 bases, with 19 bases lying between them. Germline V CDR1 and CDR2: MDHEN, SYDVKM. CDR3 length equals 15 residues. The CDR3 here is CASSYYGGGAETQYF. In DNA form, the CDR3 reads TGTGCCAGCAGCTATTACGGGGGTGGCGCTGAGACCCAGTACTTC.

The genes are TRBV7-2 and TRBJ1-5; D is uncertain. V shed 4 bases and J shed 1 base, with 11 bases lying between them. Germline-derived CDR1 and CDR2 are SGHTA and FQGNSA. This CDR3 comprises 15 residues. DNA for the CDR3: TGTGCCAGCAGCTCCCGACTAAACAGCAATCAGCCCCAGCATTTT. Encoded protein: CASSSRLNSNQPQHF.

This clonotype was seen only a few times. The V gene is TRBV20-1, the J gene TRBJ1-2, with 7 nucleotides matching TRBD1. The CDR3 runs 13 residues. The germline V gene has CDR1 DFQATT and CDR2 SNEGSKA (reference sequence). J was trimmed by 7 bases and V by 6 bases; bases with no gene match: 11. For the CDR3, the DNA is TGCAGTGCCGAACCGGGACAGACTATTGGCTACACCTTC. Translated: CSAEPGQTIGYTF.

The rearrangement joins TRBV10-3 to TRBJ1-2; the match to TRBD1 covers 7 bases. CDR1 is ENHRY and CDR2 is SYGVKD in the germline V gene. J lost 3 bases, V lost 8 bases, and 12 bases had no gene match. The CDR3 consists of 15 residues. CDR3 loop: CAIQSPTGLDYGYTF. DNA of the CDR3: TGTGCCATCCAATCCCCGACAGGGTTGGACTATGGCTACACCTTC.

The chain is built from TRBV6-5 and TRBJ1-6, with 7 bases that match TRBD1. The V and J ends lost 5 bases and 8 bases, in that order; junction bases with no gene match: 9. Germline loops: CDR1 MNHEY, CDR2 SVGAGI. The CDR3 covers 15 residues. Written as DNA, the CDR3 is TGTGCCAGCAGTGCCGGGACAGCTGGGGATTCACCCCTCCACTTT. The encoded protein is CASSAGTAGDSPLHF.

CDR3 protein: CASSFLGGRSDTQYF. CDR3 coding DNA: TGTGCCAGCAGTTTTTTAGGGGGCAGGTCAGATACGCAGTATTTT. The chain employs TRBV12-3 or TRBV12-4 and TRBJ2-3; 7 bases fit TRBD1. CDR3 length: 15 residues. V shed 3 bases, J shed 4 bases, and the junction held 7 bases outside the gene matches.